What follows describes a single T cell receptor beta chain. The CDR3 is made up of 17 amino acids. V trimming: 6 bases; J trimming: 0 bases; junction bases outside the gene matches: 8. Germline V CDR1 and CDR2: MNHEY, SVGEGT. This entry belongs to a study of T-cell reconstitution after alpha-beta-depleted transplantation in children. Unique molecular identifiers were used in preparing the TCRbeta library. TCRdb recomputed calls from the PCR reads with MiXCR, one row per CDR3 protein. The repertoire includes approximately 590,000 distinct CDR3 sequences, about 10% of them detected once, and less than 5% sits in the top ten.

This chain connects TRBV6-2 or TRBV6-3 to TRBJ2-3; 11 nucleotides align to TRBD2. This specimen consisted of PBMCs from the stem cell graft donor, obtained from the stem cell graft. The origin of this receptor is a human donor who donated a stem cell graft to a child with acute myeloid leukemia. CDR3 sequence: CASSRPGLAASTDTQYF. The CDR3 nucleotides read TGTGCCAGCAGCCGCCCGGGACTAGCGGCCAGCACAGATACGCAGTATTTT.